This T cell receptor (beta chain) was sequenced in a study of OX40 agonist ivuxolimab in advanced cancers. For the study at large: Patients were given ivuxolimab, an antibody that agonizes OX40 (CD134). Checkpoint inhibitors had been given previously to under 50% of patients.

The study's findings and limits: At 0.1 to 3.0 mg/kg and by week 6, clonal expansion occurred in CD4+ and CD8+ blood T cells.

Autoimmune disease history or systemic immunosuppression barred patients. The method was immunoSEQ multiplex PCR; TCRdb's version includes in-frame clones alone and lacks a portion of them. The data show about 56,000 clones, around 82% seen once. Between the trimmed V and J ends, which lost 0 bases and 9 bases, there was a span of 19 bases. The CDR3 runs to 16 residues. Germline CDR1 and CDR2: SGHRS and YFSETQ. Note on this clone: Its antigen remains unknown.

The sequences come from CD4+ or CD8+ T cells sorted from blood, collected in a trial of the OX40 agonist ivuxolimab. This receptor was obtained from an adult with an advanced solid tumor such as melanoma, head and neck, liver or kidney cancer. The chain links TRBV5-1 to TRBJ1-5, with D maybe TRBD1 (5 bases). CDR3 amino acids: CASSLGWGSNPGPQHF. The CDR3 DNA follows: TGCGCCAGCAGCTTGGGTTGGGGCTCAAATCCGGGGCCCCAGCATTTT.